There are a few counts of the clone carrying this T cell receptor beta chain. These gene names are mouse names. The sequenced fragment ends 4 residues before the CDR3 boundary, so the rest is inferred from the germline J gene. Sequencing relied on a cDNA template that was reverse transcribed from extracted RNA. Here immunoSEQ multiplex PCR was the method, and the copy in TCRdb shows in-frame clones only, minus some. This sample comprises some 120,000 clones, none seen once only. The data belong to a study of CD8+ T cells in alopecia areata. The CDR3 length is 14 residues. Germline CDR1 and CDR2: NSQYPW and LRSPGD (reference sequence).

Specimen: lesional skin. The chain links TRBV1 to TRBJ2-4, with a weak D call TRBD2 (5 bases). This sequence originates from a C3H/HeJ mouse with alopecia areata. For the strain, the MHC haplotype given is H2-k. The sequenced CDR3 bases are TGCACCTGCAGTGCGGATGGGGAGGGAAAC. Amino acid sequence: CTCSADGEGN. The full CDR3 is CTCSADGEGNTLYF.